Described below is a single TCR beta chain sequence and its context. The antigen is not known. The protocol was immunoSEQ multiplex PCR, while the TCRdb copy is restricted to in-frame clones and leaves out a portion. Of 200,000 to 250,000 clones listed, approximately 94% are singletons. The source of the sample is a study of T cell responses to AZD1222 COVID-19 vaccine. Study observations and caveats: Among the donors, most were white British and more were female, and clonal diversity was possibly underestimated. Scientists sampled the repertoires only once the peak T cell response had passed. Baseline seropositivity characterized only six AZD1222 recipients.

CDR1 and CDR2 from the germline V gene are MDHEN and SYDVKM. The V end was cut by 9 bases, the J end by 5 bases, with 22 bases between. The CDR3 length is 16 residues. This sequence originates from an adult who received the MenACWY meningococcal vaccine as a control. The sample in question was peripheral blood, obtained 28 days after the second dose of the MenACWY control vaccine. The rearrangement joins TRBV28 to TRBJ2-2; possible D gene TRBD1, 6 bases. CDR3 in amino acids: CASGVVRTAKTGELFF. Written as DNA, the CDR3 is TGTGCCAGTGGGGTGGTACGGACAGCAAAAACCGGGGAGCTGTTTTTT. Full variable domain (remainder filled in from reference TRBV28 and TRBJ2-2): DVKVTQSSRYLVKRTGEKVFLECVQDMDHENMFWYRQDPGLGLRLIYFSYDVKMKEKGDIPEGYSVSREKKERFSLILESASTNQTSMYLCASGVVRTAKTGELFFGEGSRLTVL.